This TCR beta chain was sequenced for a study of blood T cell repertoires in COVID-19. At the level of the study: Collection of acute and convalescent COVID-19 samples took place in the United States, Italy and Spain. T cells, B-cell-depleted T cells, or PBMCs provided the cDNA or gDNA that served as material.

In the original analysis: Quantification of nucleated cells was approximated via reference gene primer amplification. Here immunoSEQ multiplex PCR was the method, and the copy in TCRdb shows in-frame clones only, minus some. V, J and clone size reflect that table, while D and trimming were determined from the DNA. The sample lists around 65,000 clones, roughly 80% occurring once. CDR1 and CDR2 from the germline V gene are SGHDN and FVKESK. The V gene end was trimmed by 4 bases and the J gene end by 3 bases; junction bases not matched to a gene: 4. The CDR3 contains 15 residues. Sequenced: peripheral blood. The chain couples TRBV14 to TRBJ2-1, with 9 bases fitting TRBD1. The clonotype originates from a man in his sixties with acute or convalescent COVID-19. CDR3 coding DNA: TGTGCCAGCAGCCGTGGACAGGGGATCTACAATGAGCAGTTCTTC. The encoded protein is CASSRGQGIYNEQFF.